Listed below are T cell receptor beta chains from one sample, sequenced in a study of blood T cell repertoires in COVID-19. Sequencing was performed with immunoSEQ multiplex PCR; in TCRdb, only in-frame clones are kept and a portion is missing. Of 60,000 or so clones in the sample, around four fifths are singletons; the top ten hold approximately 20%. Sequencing used peripheral blood. Receptor source: a man aged 25-45 years with COVID-19, enrolled during active disease. Both conserved end residues are part of each CDR3. The D gene is left open where the match is weak. Only some rows state a clone size, as once, few, many or a class for expanded clones.

abundance	v_gene	d_gene	j_gene	CDR3nt	CDR3aa
few	TRBV6-5	.	TRBJ1-1	TGTGCCAAAATCGACCGCAAATATGCGGCTGAAGCTTTCTTT	CAKIDRKYAAEAFF
.	TRBV19	TRBD1	TRBJ1-1	TGTGCCAGTAGAAGGGGACAGACCAATCTAAACACTGAAGCTTTCTTT	CASRRGQTNLNTEAFF
.	TRBV10-1	.	TRBJ2-7	TGCGCCAGCAGTGAGACAAGCTACGAGCAGTACTTC	CASSETSYEQYF
.	TRBV2	TRBD1	TRBJ1-2	TGTGCCAGCAGCGTAGGACAGGGAGGAATGGAGGACTATGGCTACACCTTC	CASSVGQGGMEDYGYTF
.	TRBV6-5	.	TRBJ1-4	TGTGCCAGCAGTTTACAGCTCCCTAATGAAAAACTGTTTTTT	CASSLQLPNEKLFF
.	TRBV18	.	TRBJ2-7	TGTGCCAGCTCGCCGCAGGGTGACGGTTACGAGCAGTACTTC	CASSPQGDGYEQYF
few	TRBV5-6	.	TRBJ1-5	TGTGCCAGCAGCCTTCTGACAGGAGCTAGCAATCAGCCCCAGCATTTT	CASSLLTGASNQPQHF
few	TRBV28	.	TRBJ1-6	TGTGCCAGCAGTTTTACAGGGTCCTCCTATAATTCACCCCTCCACTTT	CASSFTGSSYNSPLHF
.	TRBV2	.	TRBJ1-5	TGTGCCAGCAGTGAAGCGCGGGGGCGGTATCAGCCCCAGCATTTT	CASSEARGRYQPQHF
.	TRBV7-9	.	TRBJ2-3	TGTGCCATCGCGGGGGCAGGCCGGACAGATACGCAGTATTTT	CAIAGAGRTDTQYF
.	TRBV7-2	TRBD2	TRBJ2-1	TGTGCCAGCACGGGGGGTAGGTCCTACAATGAGCAGTTCTTC	CASTGGRSYNEQFF
.	TRBV19	TRBD1	TRBJ1-2	TGTGCCAGTAGTACGACAGGGGGGGGCTATGGCTACACCTTC	CASSTTGGGYGYTF
.	TRBV7-8	.	TRBJ2-5	TGTGCCAGCAGCACCCAGGGGCTACCCCTTCAAGAGACCCAGTACTTC	CASSTQGLPLQETQYF
.	TRBV5-1	TRBD1	TRBJ1-5	TGCGCCAGCAGCTTGGCGGGACAGGATTATCAGCCCCAGCATTTT	CASSLAGQDYQPQHF
.	TRBV19	TRBD1	TRBJ2-5	TGTGCCAGTAGTAGTATATGGGGGACAGGGCAAGAGACCCAGTACTTC	CASSSIWGTGQETQYF
.	TRBV7-2	.	TRBJ2-5	TGTGCCAGCAGCGAAATGGGGGGAAGAGAGACCCAGTACTTC	CASSEMGGRETQYF
.	TRBV9	TRBD1	TRBJ2-6	TGTGCCAGCAGCGCGGGACAGGCCATATCTGGGGCCAACGTCCTGACTTTC	CASSAGQAISGANVLTF
.	TRBV29-1	TRBD2	TRBJ2-2	TGCAGCGTTTCCAGCGGGGCCACCGGGGAGCTGTTTTTT	CSVSSGATGELFF